These 15 T cell receptor beta chains came from one sample sequenced in a study of T cells in Graves' hyperthyroidism and ophthalmopathy. Using RNA transcripts as the source, TCR beta CDR3 regions were amplified. The TCR CDR3 first-round RT-PCR relied on the HTBI primer set. In TCRdb, the multiplex PCR reads were re-called with MiXCR into one record per CDR3 protein. The sample contains approximately 490,000 distinct CDR3 sequences, roughly 23% of which appear only once. Sequenced input: blood. The receptor source for this set is a woman aged 70-85 years with Graves' ophthalmopathy.

The V call is TRBV9, the J call TRBJ2-5; 7 positions agree with TRBD2. Germline CDR1 and CDR2: SGDLS and YYNGEE. The CDR3 length is 16 residues. V lost 2 bases, J lost 1 base, and 8 bases stayed unmatched. The CDR3 nucleotides are TGTGCCAGCAGCGTCCAACAAGCGGGGATCCAAGAGACCCAGTACTTC. This translates into CASSVQQAGIQETQYF.

The chain joins TRBV7-2 to TRBJ1-2, with TRBD1 as a possible D gene (5 bases). The germline V gene has CDR1 SGHTA and CDR2 FQGNSA. V was cut by 3 bases and J by 4 bases, with 9 bases left in between. The length of the CDR3 is 13 residues. CDR3 DNA: TGTGCCAGCAGCTTGAGGGGACGCTATGGCTACACCTTC. This translates into CASSLRGRYGYTF.

The CDR3 nucleotides read TGCGCCAGCAGCGCCCGGACAGGGGTTACCGGGGAGCTGTTTTTT. This encodes CASSARTGVTGELFF. The chain links TRBV5-1 to TRBJ2-2; 9 bases are a match to TRBD1. Looked up from germline, CDR1 is SGHRS and CDR2 is YFSETQ. The J segment lost 5 bases and the V segment lost 4 bases, leaving 6 bases of the junction unmatched. This CDR3 is 15 amino acids long.

This chain links TRBV9 with TRBJ2-3; 7 bases match TRBD1. Germline V gene sequence: CDR1 SGDLS, CDR2 YYNGEE. The CDR3 loop spans 14 amino acids. The V gene end was trimmed by 2 bases and the J gene end by 8 bases; junction bases not matched to a gene: 8. The DNA for the CDR3 is TGTGCCAGCAGCGTGACAGGGATCGCAGGTACGCAGTATTTT. It codes for CASSVTGIAGTQYF.

This clonotype was observed many times. J is TRBJ2-1 and V is TRBV28; 11 bases align to TRBD2. V dropped 8 bases and J dropped 5; count of bases not matched to a gene: 5. This CDR3 region has 14 residues. Germline CDR1 is MDHEN and CDR2 is SYDVKM. The CDR3: CASGTTSGDNEQFF. The CDR3 region has the DNA TGTGCCAGCGGAACGACTAGCGGGGACAATGAGCAGTTCTTC. Full variable domain (remainder filled in from reference TRBV28 and TRBJ2-1): DVKVTQSSRYLVKRTGEKVFLECVQDMDHENMFWYRQDPGLGLRLIYFSYDVKMKEKGDIPEGYSVSREKKERFSLILESASTNQTSMYLCASGTTSGDNEQFFGPGTRLTVL.

The chain is built from TRBV7-2 and TRBJ2-2; D possibly corresponds to TRBD2 (6 bases). Germline loops: CDR1 SGHTA, CDR2 FQGNSA. The CDR3 is 14 residues long. V lost 8 bases, J lost 6 bases, and 16 bases lay in between. This chain's CDR3 is CASSGLSLPGELFF. The CDR3, as DNA: TGTGCCAGCTCGGGACTTTCCCTCCCCGGGGAGCTGTTTTTT. Complete variable domain (other parts from reference TRBV7-2 and TRBJ2-2): GAGVSQSPSNKVTEKGKDVELRCDPISGHTALYWYRQSLGQGLEFLIYFQGNSAPDKSGLPSDRFSAERTGGSVSTLTIQRTQQEDSAVYLCASSGLSLPGELFFGEGSRLTVL.

This clonotype has just a few counts. This rearrangement joins TRBV7-3 to TRBJ2-1; D call uncertain. V was trimmed by 2 bases and J by 5 bases, leaving 7 bases between them. From germline, CDR1 is SGHTA and CDR2 FQGTGA. This CDR3 contains 13 residues. CDR3 nucleotides: TGTGCCAGCAGCTTACGAATGAACAATGAGCAGTTCTTC. Its translation is CASSLRMNNEQFF.

This rearrangement joins TRBV3-1 to TRBJ1-1; possible D gene TRBD1, 6 bases. The CDR3 loop spans 18 amino acids. The germline gives CDR1 LGHDT, CDR2 YNNKEL (reference sequence). Trimming pared 0 bases from V and 1 base from J, leaving 18 bases between. DNA of the CDR3: TGTGCCAGCAGCCAAGATCTGGCGGGGGCGTATTGGAACACTGAAGCTTTCTTT. It specifies CASSQDLAGAYWNTEAFF.

This clonotype was seen ten or more times. This sequence joins TRBV20-1 and TRBJ2-5, with D maybe TRBD2 (6 bases). Trimming removed 0 bases from V and 5 bases from J, with 16 bases in between. CDR1 is DFQATT and CDR2 is SNEGSKA in the germline V gene (reference sequence). There are 15 residues in the CDR3. The CDR3 region has the DNA TGCAGTGCTAGAGATCTAACTAGCAGCACGGAGACCCAGTACTTC. Translation gives CSARDLTSSTETQYF.

This chain links TRBV6-1 with TRBJ1-5, with D maybe TRBD1 (5 bases). The V gene lost 3 bases and the J gene lost 6 bases, with 9 bases spanning the gap. The length of the CDR3 is 13 residues. Per the germline V gene, CDR1 is MNHNS and CDR2 is SASEGT. The CDR3 loop is CASSELGGQPQHF. For the CDR3, the DNA is TGTGCCAGCAGTGAGTTGGGGGGTCAGCCCCAGCATTTT.

This clonotype was detected ten times or more. The CDR3 protein is CASRTGQLNTEAFF. CDR3 nucleotide sequence: TGTGCCAGCAGAACGGGACAGCTGAACACTGAAGCTTTCTTT. The chain recombines TRBV12-3 or TRBV12-4 with TRBJ1-1, with 7 bases aligning to TRBD1. Germline trimming cut 6 bases from V and 0 bases from J; bases unmatched to any gene: 4. The CDR3 is 14 amino acids.

This clonotype was seen a few times. The chain couples TRBV27 to TRBJ1-1; 8 positions match TRBD1. This CDR3 region has 15 residues. V was pared by 6 bases and J by 8 bases, with 14 bases of the junction left unmatched. Looked up from germline, CDR1 is MNHEY and CDR2 is SMNVEV (reference sequence). This CDR3 reads CASRGTQGVASEAFF. In nucleotides, the CDR3 is TGTGCCAGCAGGGGAACACAGGGGGTAGCTTCGGAAGCTTTCTTT.

J is TRBJ2-7 and V is TRBV29-1; perhaps TRBD1 as D (6 bases). Per germline, CDR1 SQVTM and CDR2 ANQGSEA. Trimming removed 1 base from V and 0 bases from J, with 10 bases in between. The CDR3 runs to 14 residues. CDR3 amino acids: CSVEAGETSYEQYF. In DNA, the CDR3 is TGCAGCGTTGAAGCAGGGGAGACCTCCTACGAGCAGTACTTC.

The genes are TRBV30 and TRBJ2-7, with D possibly being TRBD1 or TRBD2 (5 bases each). V was shortened by 5 bases and J by 0 bases, with 14 bases between the two germline ends. The CDR3 runs to 14 residues. Germline assignment: CDR1 GTSNPN and CDR2 SVGIG (reference sequence). The CDR3 region is CAWGGEGTSYEQYF. DNA of the CDR3: TGTGCCTGGGGGGGAGAGGGGACCTCCTACGAGCAGTACTTC.

The V gene is TRBV19, the J gene TRBJ1-2, with D possibly matching TRBD1 (5 bases). V lost 10 bases and J lost 10, with 34 bases in between. From germline, CDR1 is LNHDA and CDR2 SQIVND (reference sequence). There are 17 residues in the CDR3. DNA for the CDR3: TGTGCCACCCGACCGCAGCAGGGACGTACGAGTTGGAATGCCTACACCTTC. Protein product: CATRPQQGRTSWNAYTF.